Listed below are T cell receptor beta chains from one sample, sequenced in a study of CD8 T cells in ankylosing spondylitis. Each CDR3 protein gets one entry after TCRdb re-called the 5' RACE reads with MiXCR. The profile covers under 200,000 distinct CDR3 sequences, with 9.8% appearing a single time and roughly 16% taken by the ten largest. Sequencing was done on a sample of blood, either unsorted or a sorted T cell fraction (not recorded which). These receptor sequences come from a female donor with ankylosing spondylitis or in good health (not recorded which). Both conserved end residues are part of each CDR3. The D gene is left open where the match is weak. The size of a clone is reported for some rows only, either as once, few or many, or as a class for expanded clones.

D	J	V	size	CDR3	DNA
-	TRBJ1-1	TRBV10-3	-	CAISESSAGGSEAFF	TGTGCCATCAGTGAGTCCTCTGCCGGGGGCTCTGAAGCTTTCTTT
-	TRBJ2-3	TRBV7-2	-	CASSPSVTSTDTQYF	TGTGCCAGCAGCCCTAGCGTCACTAGCACAGATACGCAGTATTTT
TRBD1	TRBJ2-3	TRBV29-1	once	CSVEAGVTGGFPDTQYF	TGCAGCGTTGAAGCGGGGGTGACAGGGGGCTTTCCAGATACGCAGTATTTT
TRBD2	TRBJ2-1	TRBV7-2	few	CASSLALAGERGEQFF	TGTGCCAGCAGCTTAGCGCTAGCGGGAGAACGCGGTGAGCAGTTCTTC
TRBD2	TRBJ2-3	TRBV7-2	few	CASSMIAGVLTDTQYF	TGTGCCAGCAGCATGATAGCGGGAGTCCTCACAGATACGCAGTATTTT
-	TRBJ2-1	TRBV7-2	-	CASSSYSGGYNEQFF	TGTGCCAGCAGCTCCTATAGCGGAGGCTACAATGAGCAGTTCTTC
-	TRBJ2-7	TRBV20-1	few	CSARNRIIGSRSPYEQYF	TGCAGTGCTAGAAATCGAATTATTGGAAGCAGATCGCCCTACGAGCAGTACTTC
-	TRBJ1-1	TRBV28	many	CASRLAYMNTEAFF	TGTGCCAGCAGACTCGCCTACATGAACACTGAAGCTTTCTTT
-	TRBJ2-3	TRBV12-3/TRBV12-4	many	CASSLGHPDTQYF	TGTGCCAGCAGCCTGGGGCACCCAGATACGCAGTATTTT
-	TRBJ2-1	TRBV7-9	many	CASSKGISYNEQFF	TGTGCCAGCAGCAAGGGGATCTCCTACAATGAGCAGTTCTTC
-	TRBJ2-2	TRBV7-9	few	CASSLNVGTGELFF	TGTGCCAGCAGCTTGAACGTGGGGACCGGGGAGCTGTTTTTT
-	TRBJ2-5	TRBV6-5	few	CASKTRQETQYF	TGTGCCAGCAAGACTAGACAAGAGACCCAGTACTTC
-	TRBJ2-4	TRBV3-1	few	CASTTGLAKNIQYF	TGTGCCAGCACCACAGGGTTAGCCAAAAACATTCAGTACTTC
-	TRBJ1-1	TRBV2	few	CASSEGPRGEAFF	TGTGCCAGCAGTGAGGGCCCGCGAGGTGAAGCTTTCTTT
-	TRBJ1-4	TRBV4-2	-	CASSRRVDENEKLFF	TGTGCCAGCAGCCGAAGGGTGGACGAGAATGAAAAACTGTTTTTT
-	TRBJ1-2	TRBV5-8	few	CASSLGPTTEGYTF	TGTGCCAGCAGCTTGGGGCCTACCACCGAGGGCTACACCTTC
-	TRBJ1-1	TRBV6-5	-	CASSYDLGDTEAFF	TGTGCCAGCAGTTACGATCTGGGGGACACTGAAGCTTTCTTT
-	TRBJ1-2	TRBV12-3/TRBV12-4	-	CASSLTAYGYTF	TGTGCCAGCAGTTTGACAGCCTATGGCTACACCTTC
-	TRBJ2-1	TRBV21-1	few	CASSKVFNRAPAGEQFF	TGTGCCAGCAGCAAAGTTTTTAACCGGGCCCCCGCTGGCGAGCAGTTCTTC
-	TRBJ2-7	TRBV29-1	many	CSVQRGNGYEQYF	TGCAGCGTCCAAAGGGGGAACGGGTACGAGCAGTACTTC
-	TRBJ2-1	TRBV12-5	-	CASGPTSGRFVEQFF	TGTGCTAGTGGCCCGACTTCGGGACGGTTTGTTGAGCAGTTCTTC
-	TRBJ2-6	TRBV3-1	once	CASSAREGAAPWSSGANVLTF	TGTGCCAGCAGCGCCCGGGAGGGGGCGGCTCCTTGGAGCTCTGGGGCCAACGTCCTGACTTTC
TRBD2	TRBJ2-1	TRBV30	few	CAWSGTSGVSSYNEQFF	TGTGCCTGGAGTGGTACTAGCGGGGTCAGCTCCTACAATGAGCAGTTCTTC
-	TRBJ2-1	TRBV4-3	many	CASSQGGLLLDEQFF	TGCGCCAGCAGCCAAGGTGGACTTCTCTTAGATGAGCAGTTCTTC
TRBD2	TRBJ2-7	TRBV24-1	few	CATSDPSSGRAYEQYF	TGTGCCACCAGTGACCCCTCTAGCGGGAGGGCCTACGAGCAGTACTTC
TRBD1	TRBJ2-7	TRBV13	-	CASSQQGKRSYEQYF	TGTGCCAGCAGCCAACAGGGGAAACGGTCCTACGAGCAGTACTTC